What follows describes a single TCR beta chain. This clone was seen more than once but under ten times. It has no known antigen specificity. It has no much larger one-base neighbor in the sample; base qualities were not kept. The sample belongs to a study of preoperative IRX-2 immunotherapy in early breast cancer (dated by TCRdb to about 2019). The library came from the immunoSEQ multiplex PCR assay. TCRdb limited this immuneACCESS table to in-frame rearrangements with V and J called. A share of clones is missing; checked studies link under half to unresolved V genes, and the rest is unexplained. Counted in this sample were under 35,000 clones; over 75% of them appeared once. Of the sample, about 3.3% falls within the top ten clones. The trim is 5 bases for V and 3 bases for J, with a gap of 17 bases between the germline ends. From the germline V gene (reference sequence), CDR1 is LNHNV and CDR2 is YYDKDF. Reading from cysteine to phenylalanine, the CDR3 counts 15 amino acids. Only the CDR3 part of the read is kept: 45 bases, read in frame from the first base.

The sample's treatment or condition label is to be understood as: preoperative locoregional IRX-2 cytokine immunotherapy. The samples were obtained from a phase Ib study that tested preoperative, locoregional IRX-2 cytokine immunotherapy designed to prime immune responses. Patients with early-stage breast cancer who were given IRX-2 before surgery served as donors. The rearranged segments are TRBV15 and TRBJ2-7; the D gene is perhaps TRBD2, on 5 matching bases. This specimen was taken from a patient treated with IRX-2 immunotherapy. The TCR comes from a human donor with breast cancer. The nucleotide sequence is TGTGCCACCAGCCAAGGGAGCGACGGACTCTACGAGCAGTACTTC. Its translation is CATSQGSDGLYEQYF. With all but the CDR3 taken from the reference TRBV15 and TRBJ2-7 genes, the full variable domain is: DAMVIQNPRYQVTQFGKPVTLSCSQTLNHNVMYWYQQKSSQAPKLLFHYYDKDFNNEADTPDNFQSRRPNTSFCFLDIRSPGLGDTAMYLCATSQGSDGLYEQYFGPGTRLTVT.